This TCR beta chain was sequenced for a study of response to subunit inactivated influenza vaccine. Notes on the study in general: Few new T cells, the authors suggested, are recruited by each seasonal influenza vaccination.

About this clonotype itself: Antigen specificity is unknown.

The germline V gene encodes CDR1 LGHNA and CDR2 YSLEER. V shed 4 bases and J 0 bases; nucleotides not matched to a gene: 9. The CDR3 totals 16 residues. TCRdb used MiXCR to reprocess the RT-PCR reads, holding one entry per CDR3 protein. The sample has roughly 710,000 distinct CDR3 sequences, 14% seen once. The V and J genes are TRBV4-3 and TRBJ2-7; 7 bases agree with TRBD2. The sequencing here drew on PBMCs from blood, taken roughly 15 days before vaccination. This clonotype was obtained from a man aged 50 to 59 who received an inactivated influenza vaccine. CDR3 coding DNA: TGCGCCAGCAGCCCCAGGGCGGGGGACGGCTCCTACGAGCAGTACTTC. Amino acids: CASSPRAGDGSYEQYF.